This T cell receptor beta chain is drawn from a study of control samples from healthy donors and cancer patients. Sequenced by immunoSEQ multiplex PCR; TCRdb stores in-frame clones only, minus some. The data show 400,000 to 450,000 clones, 75% to 95% seen once. Trimming cost V 4 bases and J 6 bases, with 15 bases left between them. The germline CDR1 and CDR2 sequences are LGHDT and YNNKEL (reference sequence). This CDR3 is 14 amino acids long. The chain recombines TRBV3-1 (or the pseudogene TRBV3-2) with TRBJ2-5; D remains ambiguous. The sequenced material came from PBMCs. The TCR comes from a middle-aged man with head and neck cancer. The CDR3 nucleotides read TGTGCCAGCAGCCTTAATGTAGGTCCCAAGACCCAGTACTTC. This gives the protein CASSLNVGPKTQYF.